Described below is a single TCR beta chain sequence and its context. The data are from a study of blood T cell repertoires in COVID-19. About the research overall: PBMCs, B-cell-depleted T cells, or T cells were the source of the cDNA or gDNA that made up the material.

The data were produced by immunoSEQ multiplex PCR, yet TCRdb's version contains in-frame clones alone and is incomplete. The data contain 300,000 or so clones, roughly nine tenths of them singletons. Allocation to cohorts depended on clinical history reported by the participants. The study recruited exposed participants who had met a COVID-19 case within 2 weeks before entry. Looked up from germline, CDR1 is MDHEN and CDR2 is SYDVKM. CDR3 length: 14 amino acids. The V gene lost 6 bases and the J gene lost 3 bases, with 15 bases spanning the gap. The chain couples TRBV28 to TRBJ2-7, with D perhaps matching TRBD1 (5 bases). The sequence was collected from a woman between 50 and 59 years old who had been exposed to COVID-19. Sequencing input: PBMCs or T cells enriched from blood (not recorded which). CDR3 bases: TGTGCCAGCAGCCCTAGAAAGGACATCTACGAGCAGTACTTC. It specifies CASSPRKDIYEQYF.